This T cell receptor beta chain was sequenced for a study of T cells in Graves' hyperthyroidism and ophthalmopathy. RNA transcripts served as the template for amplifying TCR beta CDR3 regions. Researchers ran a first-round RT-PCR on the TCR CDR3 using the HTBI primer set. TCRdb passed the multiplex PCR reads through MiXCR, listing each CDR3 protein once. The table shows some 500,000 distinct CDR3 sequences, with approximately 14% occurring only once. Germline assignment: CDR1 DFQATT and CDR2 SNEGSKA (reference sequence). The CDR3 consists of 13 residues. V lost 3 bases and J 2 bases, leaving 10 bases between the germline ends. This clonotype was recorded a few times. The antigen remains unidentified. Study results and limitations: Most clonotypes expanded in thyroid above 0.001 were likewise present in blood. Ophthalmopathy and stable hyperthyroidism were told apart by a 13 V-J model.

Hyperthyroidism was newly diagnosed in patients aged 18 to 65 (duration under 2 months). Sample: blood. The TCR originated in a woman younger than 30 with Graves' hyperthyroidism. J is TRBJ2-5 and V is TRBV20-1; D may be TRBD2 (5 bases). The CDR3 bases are TGCAGTGCTAGCAGGACTGCTCAAGAGACCCAGTACTTC. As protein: CSASRTAQETQYF.